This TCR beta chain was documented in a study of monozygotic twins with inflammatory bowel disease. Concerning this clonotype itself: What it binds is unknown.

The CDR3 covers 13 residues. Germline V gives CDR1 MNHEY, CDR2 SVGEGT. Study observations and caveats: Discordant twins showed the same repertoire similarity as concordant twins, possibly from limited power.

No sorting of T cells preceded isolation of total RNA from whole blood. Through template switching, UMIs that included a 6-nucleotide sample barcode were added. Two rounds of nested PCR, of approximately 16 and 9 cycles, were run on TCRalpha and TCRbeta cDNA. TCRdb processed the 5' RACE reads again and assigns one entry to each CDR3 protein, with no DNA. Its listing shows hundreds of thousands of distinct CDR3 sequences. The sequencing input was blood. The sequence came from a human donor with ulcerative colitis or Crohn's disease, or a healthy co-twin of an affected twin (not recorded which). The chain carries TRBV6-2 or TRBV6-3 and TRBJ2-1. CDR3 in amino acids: CASSYSSLGEQFF.